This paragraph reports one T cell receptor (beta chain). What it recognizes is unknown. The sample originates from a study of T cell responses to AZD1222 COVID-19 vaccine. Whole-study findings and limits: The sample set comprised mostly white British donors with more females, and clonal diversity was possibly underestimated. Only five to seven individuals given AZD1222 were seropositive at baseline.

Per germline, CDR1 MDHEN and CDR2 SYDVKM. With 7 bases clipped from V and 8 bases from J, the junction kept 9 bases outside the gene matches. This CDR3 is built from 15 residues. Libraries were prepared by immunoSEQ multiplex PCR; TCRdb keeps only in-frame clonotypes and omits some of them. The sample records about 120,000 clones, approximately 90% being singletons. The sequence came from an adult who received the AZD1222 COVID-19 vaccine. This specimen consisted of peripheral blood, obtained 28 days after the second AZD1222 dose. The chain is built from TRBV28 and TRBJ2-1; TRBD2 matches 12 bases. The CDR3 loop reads CASKLAGGPLDEQFF. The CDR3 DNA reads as TGTGCCAGCAAGCTAGCGGGGGGGCCGTTGGATGAGCAGTTCTTC.